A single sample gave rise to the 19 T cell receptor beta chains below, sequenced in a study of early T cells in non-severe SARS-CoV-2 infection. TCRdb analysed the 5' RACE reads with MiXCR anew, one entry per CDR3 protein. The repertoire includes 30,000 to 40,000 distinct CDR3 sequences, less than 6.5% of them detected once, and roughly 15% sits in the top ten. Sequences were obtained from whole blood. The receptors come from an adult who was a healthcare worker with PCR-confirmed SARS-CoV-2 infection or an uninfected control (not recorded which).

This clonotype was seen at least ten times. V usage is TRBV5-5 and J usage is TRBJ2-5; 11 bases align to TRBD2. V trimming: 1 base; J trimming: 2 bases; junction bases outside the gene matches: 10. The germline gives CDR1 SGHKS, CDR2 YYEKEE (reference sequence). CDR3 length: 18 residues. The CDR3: CASSLNGLAGSKQETQYF. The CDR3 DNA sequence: TGTGCCAGCAGCTTGAATGGACTAGCGGGCTCAAAGCAAGAGACCCAGTACTTC.

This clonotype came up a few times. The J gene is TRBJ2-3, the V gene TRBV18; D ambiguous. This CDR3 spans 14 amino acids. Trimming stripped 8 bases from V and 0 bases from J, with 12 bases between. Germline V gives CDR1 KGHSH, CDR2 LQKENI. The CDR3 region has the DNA TGTGCCAGCGAGGTCCGAGGAAGCACAGATACGCAGTATTTT. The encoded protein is CASEVRGSTDTQYF.

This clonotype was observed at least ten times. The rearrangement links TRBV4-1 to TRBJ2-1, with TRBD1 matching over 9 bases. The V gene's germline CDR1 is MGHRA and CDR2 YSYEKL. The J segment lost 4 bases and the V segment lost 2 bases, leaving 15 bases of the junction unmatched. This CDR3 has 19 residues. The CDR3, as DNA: TGCGCCAGCAGCCAAATCCACTCCACCGGGACAGGGATTTACAATGAGCAGTTCTTC. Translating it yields CASSQIHSTGTGIYNEQFF.

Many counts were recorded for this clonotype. The CDR3 coding sequence is TGTGCCAGCAGTCCCCCCGGGTTGGGCCAGCCCCAGCATTTT. Amino acids: CASSPPGLGQPQHF. The chain joins TRBV6-6 to TRBJ1-5, with unresolved D. The V end lost 5 bases, the J end lost 7 bases, and 15 bases lay between the germline ends. Germline CDR1 and CDR2: MNHNY and SVGAGI (reference sequence). The CDR3 totals 14 residues.

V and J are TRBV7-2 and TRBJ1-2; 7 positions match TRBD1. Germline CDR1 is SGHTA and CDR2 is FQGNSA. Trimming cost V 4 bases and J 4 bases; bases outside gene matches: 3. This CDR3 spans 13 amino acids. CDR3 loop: CASSSGQVYGYTF. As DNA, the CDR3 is TGTGCCAGCAGCTCCGGACAGGTCTATGGCTACACCTTC.

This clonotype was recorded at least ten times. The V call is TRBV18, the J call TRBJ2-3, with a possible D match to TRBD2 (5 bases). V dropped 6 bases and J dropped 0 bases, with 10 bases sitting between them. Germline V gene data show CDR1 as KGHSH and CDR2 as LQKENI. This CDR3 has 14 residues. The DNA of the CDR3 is TGTGCCAGCTCGCACGGGGATAGCACAGATACGCAGTATTTT. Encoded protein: CASSHGDSTDTQYF.

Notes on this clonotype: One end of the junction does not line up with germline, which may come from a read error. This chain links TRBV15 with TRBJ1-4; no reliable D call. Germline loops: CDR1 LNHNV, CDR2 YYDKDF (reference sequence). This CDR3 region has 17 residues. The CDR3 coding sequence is TGTGTCACCAGCAGCCTCTCGATCGGCGGGAATGGTGAAAAACTGTTTTTT. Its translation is CVTSSLSIGGNGEKLFF.

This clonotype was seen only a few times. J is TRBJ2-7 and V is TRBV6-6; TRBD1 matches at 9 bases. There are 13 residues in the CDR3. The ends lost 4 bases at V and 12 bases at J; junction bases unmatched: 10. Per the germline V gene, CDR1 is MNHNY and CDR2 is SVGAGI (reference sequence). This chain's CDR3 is CASSWSRDRDWYF. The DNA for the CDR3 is TGTGCCAGCAGTTGGTCCCGGGACAGGGATTGGTACTTC.

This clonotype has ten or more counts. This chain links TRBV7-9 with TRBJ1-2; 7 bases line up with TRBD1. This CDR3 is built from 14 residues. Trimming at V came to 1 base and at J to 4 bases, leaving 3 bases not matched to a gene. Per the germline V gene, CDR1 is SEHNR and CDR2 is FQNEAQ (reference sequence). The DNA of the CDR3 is TGTGCCAGCAGCTTAGGGGACAGCTCCTATGGCTACACCTTC. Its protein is CASSLGDSSYGYTF.

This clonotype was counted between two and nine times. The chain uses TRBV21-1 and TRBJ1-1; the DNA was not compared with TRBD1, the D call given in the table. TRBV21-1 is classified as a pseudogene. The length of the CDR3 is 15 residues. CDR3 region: CASPPYRAKNTEAFF. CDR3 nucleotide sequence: TGTGCCAGCCCGCCGTACAGGGCGAAGAACACTGAAGCTTTCTTT.

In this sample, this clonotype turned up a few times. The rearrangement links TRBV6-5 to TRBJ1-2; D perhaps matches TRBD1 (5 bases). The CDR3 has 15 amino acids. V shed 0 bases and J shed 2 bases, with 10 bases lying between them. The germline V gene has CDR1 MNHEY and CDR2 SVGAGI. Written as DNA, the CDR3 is TGTGCCAGCAGTTACTCCGGGGCGATAAACTATGGCTACACCTTC. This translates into CASSYSGAINYGYTF.

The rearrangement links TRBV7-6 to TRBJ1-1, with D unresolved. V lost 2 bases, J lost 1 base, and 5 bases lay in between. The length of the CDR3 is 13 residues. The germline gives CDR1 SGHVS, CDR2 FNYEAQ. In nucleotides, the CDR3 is TGTGCCAGCAGCTTATTGGGGAACACTGAAGCTTTCTTT. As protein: CASSLLGNTEAFF.

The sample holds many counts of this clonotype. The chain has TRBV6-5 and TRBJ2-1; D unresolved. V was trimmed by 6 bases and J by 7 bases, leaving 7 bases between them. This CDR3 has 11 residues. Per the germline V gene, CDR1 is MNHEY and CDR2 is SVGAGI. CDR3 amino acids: CASRRWNEQFF. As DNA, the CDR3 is TGTGCCAGCAGGCGTTGGAATGAGCAGTTCTTC.

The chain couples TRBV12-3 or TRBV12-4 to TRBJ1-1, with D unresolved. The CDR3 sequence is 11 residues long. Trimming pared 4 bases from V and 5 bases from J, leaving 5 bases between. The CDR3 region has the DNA TGTGCCAGCAGTTCCAATACTGAAGCTTTCTTT. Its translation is CASSSNTEAFF.

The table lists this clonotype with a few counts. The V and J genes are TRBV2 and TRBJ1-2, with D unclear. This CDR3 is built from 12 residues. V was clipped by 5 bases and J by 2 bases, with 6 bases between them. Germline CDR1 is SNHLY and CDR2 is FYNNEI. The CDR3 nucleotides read TGTGCCAGCAGTTTAACCAACTATGGCTACACCTTC. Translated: CASSLTNYGYTF.

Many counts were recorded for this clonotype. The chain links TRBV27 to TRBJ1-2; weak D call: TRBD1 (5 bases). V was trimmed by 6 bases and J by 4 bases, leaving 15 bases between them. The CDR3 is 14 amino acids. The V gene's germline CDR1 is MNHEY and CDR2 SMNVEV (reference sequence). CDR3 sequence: CASRSGRTSYGYTF. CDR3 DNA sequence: TGTGCCAGCAGATCAGGGAGGACGAGCTATGGCTACACCTTC.

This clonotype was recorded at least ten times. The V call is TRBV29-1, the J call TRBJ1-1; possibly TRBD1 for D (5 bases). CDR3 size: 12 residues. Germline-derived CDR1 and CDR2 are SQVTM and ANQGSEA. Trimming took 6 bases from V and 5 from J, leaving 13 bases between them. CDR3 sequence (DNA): TGCAGCGTGAAGGGGAGTCGGACTGAAGCTTTCTTT. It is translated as CSVKGSRTEAFF.

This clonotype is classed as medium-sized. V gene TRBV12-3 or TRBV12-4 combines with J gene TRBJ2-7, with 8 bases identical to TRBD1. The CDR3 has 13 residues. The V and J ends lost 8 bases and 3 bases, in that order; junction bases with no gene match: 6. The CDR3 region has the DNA TGTGCCAGCTCACCTGGACAGGGCTACGAGCAGTACTTC. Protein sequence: CASSPGQGYEQYF.

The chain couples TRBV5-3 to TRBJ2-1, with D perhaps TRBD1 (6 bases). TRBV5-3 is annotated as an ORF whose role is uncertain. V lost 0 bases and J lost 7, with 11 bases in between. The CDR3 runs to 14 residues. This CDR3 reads CARSLAGTKNEQFF. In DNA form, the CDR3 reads TGTGCCAGAAGCTTGGCCGGGACAAAAAATGAGCAGTTCTTC.